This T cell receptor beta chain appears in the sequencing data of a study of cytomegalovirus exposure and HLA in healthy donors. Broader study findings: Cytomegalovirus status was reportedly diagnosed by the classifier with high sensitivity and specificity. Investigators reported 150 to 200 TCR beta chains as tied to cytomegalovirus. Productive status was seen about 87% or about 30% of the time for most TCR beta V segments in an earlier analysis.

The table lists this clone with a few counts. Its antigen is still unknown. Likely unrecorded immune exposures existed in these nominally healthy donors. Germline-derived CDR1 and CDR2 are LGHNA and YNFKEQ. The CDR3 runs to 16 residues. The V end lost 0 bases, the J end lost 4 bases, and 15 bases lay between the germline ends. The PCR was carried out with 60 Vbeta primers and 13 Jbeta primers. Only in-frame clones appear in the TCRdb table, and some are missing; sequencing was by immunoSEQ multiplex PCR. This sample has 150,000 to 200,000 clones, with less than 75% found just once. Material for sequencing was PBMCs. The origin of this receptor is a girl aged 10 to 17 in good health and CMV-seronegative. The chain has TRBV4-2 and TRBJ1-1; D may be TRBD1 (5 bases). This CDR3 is CASSQEELGQGTEAFF. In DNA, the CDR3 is TGTGCCAGCAGCCAAGAGGAACTCGGGCAGGGCACTGAAGCTTTCTTT.